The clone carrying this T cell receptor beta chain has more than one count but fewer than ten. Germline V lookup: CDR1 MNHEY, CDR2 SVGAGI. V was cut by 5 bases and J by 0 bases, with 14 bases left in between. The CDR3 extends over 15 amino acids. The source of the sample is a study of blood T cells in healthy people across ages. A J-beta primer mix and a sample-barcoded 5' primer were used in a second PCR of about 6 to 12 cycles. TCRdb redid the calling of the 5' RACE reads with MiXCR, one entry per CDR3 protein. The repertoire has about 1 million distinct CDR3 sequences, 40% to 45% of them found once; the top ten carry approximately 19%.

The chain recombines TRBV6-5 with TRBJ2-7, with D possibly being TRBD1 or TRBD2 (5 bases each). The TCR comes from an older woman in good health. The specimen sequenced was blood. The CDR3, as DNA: TGTGCCAGCAGTAGAACAGGACTGAGCTCCTACGAGCAGTACTTC. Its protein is CASSRTGLSSYEQYF.